This T cell receptor beta chain was identified in a study of control samples from healthy donors and cancer patients. The count of this clone is one. Sequenced by immunoSEQ multiplex PCR; TCRdb stores in-frame clones only, minus some. The data hold 110,000 to 150,000 clones, with around 85% observed a single time. V lost 5 bases to trimming and J lost 2 bases; unmatched junction nucleotides: 5. The CDR3 contains 15 residues. Germline loops: CDR1 SGHAT, CDR2 FQDESV (reference sequence). The chain recombines TRBV11-1 with TRBJ2-2; the match to TRBD1 covers 7 bases. The sample was blood. This clonotype originated in a woman aged 25 to 45 in good health. The CDR3 spells CASSPDRVNTGELFF. The DNA for the CDR3 is TGTGCCAGCAGCCCCGACAGGGTCAACACCGGGGAGCTGTTTTTT.